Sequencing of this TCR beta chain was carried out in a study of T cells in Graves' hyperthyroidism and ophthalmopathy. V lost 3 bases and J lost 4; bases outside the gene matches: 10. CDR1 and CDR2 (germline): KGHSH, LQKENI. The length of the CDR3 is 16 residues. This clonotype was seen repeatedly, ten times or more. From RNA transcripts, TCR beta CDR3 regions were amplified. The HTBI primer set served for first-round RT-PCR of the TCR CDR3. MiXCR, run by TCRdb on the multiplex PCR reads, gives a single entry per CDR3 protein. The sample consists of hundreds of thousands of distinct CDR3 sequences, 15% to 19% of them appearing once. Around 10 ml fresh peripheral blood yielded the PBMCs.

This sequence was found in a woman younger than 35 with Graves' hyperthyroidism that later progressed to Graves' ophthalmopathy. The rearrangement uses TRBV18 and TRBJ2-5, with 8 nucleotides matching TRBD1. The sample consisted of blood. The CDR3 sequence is CASSPAGTGTGETQYF. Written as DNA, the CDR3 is TGTGCCAGCTCACCGGCCGGGACAGGAACTGGAGAGACCCAGTACTTC.